These 17 T cell receptor beta chains originate from one sample sequenced in a study of blood T cells in healthy people across ages. With a J-beta primer mix and a sample-barcoded 5' primer, a second PCR ran about 6 to 11 cycles. TCRdb ran MiXCR on the 5' RACE reads and lists one entry per CDR3 protein. The profile covers about 670,000 distinct CDR3 sequences, with more than 45% appearing a single time and 13% taken by the ten largest. Sequencing was carried out using blood. These receptor sequences come from a woman over 75 in good health.

The chain employs TRBV12-3 or TRBV12-4 and TRBJ2-3; 10 nucleotides align to TRBD2. The V segment lost 5 bases and the J segment 1 base; nucleotides outside the gene matches: 9. This CDR3 has 17 amino acids. The DNA of the CDR3 is TGTGCCAGCAGTAGGGGGACTAGCGTTCCCCGCACAGATACGCAGTATTTT. Encoded protein: CASSRGTSVPRTDTQYF.

The gene calls are TRBV10-3 and TRBJ1-5; 7 positions agree with TRBD1. The V and J ends lost 6 bases and 4 bases, in that order; junction bases with no gene match: 3. The CDR3 is 13 residues long. Germline V gene data show CDR1 as ENHRY and CDR2 as SYGVKD. The CDR3 spells CAIRRDSNQPQHF. CDR3 in DNA: TGTGCCATCAGACGGGACAGTAATCAGCCCCAGCATTTT.

This clonotype was found many times. The rearrangement joins TRBV12-3 or TRBV12-4 to TRBJ2-3; D is uncertain. V shed 8 bases and J shed 0 bases, with 6 bases lying between them. CDR3 length: 12 residues. Here the CDR3 DNA reads TGTGCCAGCCGCCCAAGCACAGATACGCAGTATTTT. Translating it yields CASRPSTDTQYF.

Ten or more counts support this clonotype. The chain links TRBV7-2 to TRBJ2-1, with a weak D call TRBD2 (5 bases). This CDR3 region has 14 residues. V was shortened by 2 bases and J by 0 bases, with 5 bases between the two germline ends. Per the germline V gene, CDR1 is SGHTA and CDR2 is FQGNSA. CDR3 coding DNA: TGTGCCAGCAGCTTACGGGGCTCCTACAATGAGCAGTTCTTC. This translates into CASSLRGSYNEQFF.

In DNA, the CDR3 is TGTGCCAGCAGCCAAGGGACTAGCGATTATAATACGCAGTATTTT. Its translation: CASSQGTSDYNTQYF. V usage is TRBV4-2 and J usage is TRBJ2-3; 9 nucleotides line up with TRBD2. There are 15 residues in the CDR3. J gave up 7 bases and V 1 base, and 6 bases lay outside the gene matches. Germline V lookup: CDR1 LGHNA, CDR2 YNFKEQ.

The J gene is TRBJ2-7, the V gene TRBV25-1; TRBD2 is a possible D gene (6 bases). This CDR3 region has 13 residues. The V gene's germline CDR1 is MGHDK and CDR2 SYGVNS. The germline V and J ends were trimmed by 7 bases and 7 bases, with 17 bases remaining between them. CDR3 region: CASTFSHGGEQYF. The CDR3 coding sequence is TGTGCCAGCACCTTTTCTCACGGGGGTGAGCAGTACTTC.

CDR3 in amino acids: CASSVGTANTEAFF. In DNA form, the CDR3 reads TGCGCCAGCAGCGTGGGGACAGCGAACACTGAAGCTTTCTTT. The V gene is TRBV5-1, the J gene TRBJ1-1; 7 nucleotides line up with TRBD1. The CDR3 has 14 amino acids. V shed 4 bases, J shed 1 base, and the junction held 4 bases outside the gene matches. Germline CDR1 and CDR2: SGHRS and YFSETQ.

This clonotype was detected many times. The genes are TRBV28 and TRBJ2-7; 9 nucleotides align to TRBD2. Losses at the gene ends were 6 bases for V and 5 bases for J; bases not matched to a gene: 5. Germline CDR1 reads MDHEN; CDR2 reads SYDVKM. This CDR3 has 13 residues. The CDR3 loop is CASSFSGSDEQYF. The CDR3, as DNA: TGTGCCAGCAGCTTTAGCGGGAGTGACGAGCAGTACTTC.

This clonotype has a count of ten or more. The rearrangement uses TRBV28 and TRBJ2-1, with 10 bases lining up with TRBD2. Germline trimming cut 3 bases from V and 4 bases from J; bases unmatched to any gene: 3. CDR3 length equals 15 residues. The germline V gene has CDR1 MDHEN and CDR2 SYDVKM. CDR3 residues: CASSFLAGAYNEQFF. The CDR3 coding sequence is TGTGCCAGCAGTTTCCTAGCGGGGGCGTACAATGAGCAGTTCTTC.

This clonotype was counted once. A much larger clone differs by one base, so this may be a read error. The rearrangement links TRBV12-3 or TRBV12-4 to TRBJ2-7; perhaps D is TRBD1 or TRBD2 (6 bases each). Trimming stripped 5 bases from V and 2 bases from J, with 13 bases between. This CDR3 region has 14 residues. Written as DNA, the CDR3 is TGTGCCAGCAGTGACCGCCGGGGGCCCTACGAGCAGTACTTC. Translated: CASSDRRGPYEQYF.

Many counts were recorded for this clonotype. The J gene is TRBJ2-7, the V gene TRBV12-3 or TRBV12-4, with D unresolved. V lost 7 bases and J 8 bases, leaving 12 bases between the germline ends. There are 11 residues in the CDR3. This chain's CDR3 is CASNNLGQQYF. CDR3 bases: TGTGCCAGCAATAATCTGGGCCAGCAGTACTTC.

This sequence joins TRBV20-1 and TRBJ2-7; 7 bases are a match to TRBD1. The V segment lost 3 bases and the J segment 2 bases; nucleotides outside the gene matches: 7. Germline loops: CDR1 DFQATT, CDR2 SNEGSKA (reference sequence). CDR3 length: 14 residues. CDR3: CSASSTGVTYEQYF. For the CDR3, the DNA is TGCAGTGCTAGTAGCACAGGGGTGACCTACGAGCAGTACTTC.

The gene calls are TRBV6-2 or TRBV6-3 and TRBJ2-3; 7 bases agree with TRBD2. Germline CDR1 reads MNHEY; CDR2 reads SVGEGT. The ends lost 5 bases at V and 6 bases at J; junction bases unmatched: 8. The CDR3 length is 14 residues. The CDR3 spells CASSDGGSGDTQYF. In nucleotides, the CDR3 is TGTGCCAGCAGTGACGGCGGGAGTGGTGATACGCAGTATTTT.

This clonotype was seen a handful of times. The chain uses TRBV2 and TRBJ2-5; D gene ambiguous. The CDR3 runs 14 residues. CDR1 and CDR2 (germline): SNHLY, FYNNEI. Trimming pared 5 bases from V and 7 bases from J, leaving 17 bases between. The CDR3 protein is CASSSGPQRGTQYF. Here the CDR3 DNA reads TGTGCCAGCAGTTCCGGGCCCCAGAGAGGGACCCAGTACTTC.

There are a few counts of this clonotype. The chain uses TRBV18 and TRBJ1-1; 8 nucleotides agree with TRBD1. In germline, CDR1 is KGHSH, CDR2 LQKENI. The CDR3 totals 16 residues. V lost 3 bases to trimming and J lost 11 bases; unmatched junction nucleotides: 17. The DNA of the CDR3 is TGTGCCAGCTCACCGCCGGGACAGGACATAAAAGGGAGGGCTTTCTTT. Its translation: CASSPPGQDIKGRAFF.

The table lists this clonotype with a few counts. The chain couples TRBV5-1 to TRBJ1-1; no definite D call. The CDR3 contains 16 residues. Trimming stripped 0 bases from V and 0 bases from J, with 12 bases between. Germline V CDR1 and CDR2: SGHRS, YFSETQ. The CDR3 reads CASSLVLGSMNTEAFF. CDR3 coding DNA: TGCGCCAGCAGCTTGGTGTTAGGGAGCATGAACACTGAAGCTTTCTTT.

CDR3 DNA sequence: TGTGCCAGCGTGAAGTGGGGGGAAAATGAGCAGTACTTC. As protein: CASVKWGENEQYF. The chain joins TRBV2 to TRBJ2-7, with TRBD2 as a possible D gene (6 bases). The CDR3 length is 13 residues. CDR1 SNHLY and CDR2 FYNNEI come from the germline V gene. Trimming cost V 8 bases and J 7 bases, with 18 bases left between them.